This T cell receptor (beta chain) appears in the sequencing data of a study of blood T cell repertoires in COVID-19. Study at large: The study drew acute and convalescent COVID-19 samples from the United States, Italy and Spain. Sources were T cells, B-cell-depleted T cells, or PBMCs; the material itself was cDNA or gDNA.

In the authors' workflow: Nucleated cell counts were estimated from reference gene primer amplification. TCRdb keeps only in-frame clones here, not all; method: immunoSEQ multiplex PCR. Clone size and V and J calls were adopted from that table, with D and trimming inferred from the DNA. This repertoire shows 88,000 or so clones, around 79% found once; its top ten account for about 24%. The specimen sequenced was peripheral blood. The TCR originated in a human donor in a cohort sampled during active COVID-19.

CDR3 in amino acids: CATSRDATGVGSPLHF. In DNA form, the CDR3 reads TGTGCCACCAGCAGAGACGCTACAGGGGTAGGGTCACCCCTCCACTTT. V usage is TRBV15 and J usage is TRBJ1-6; 7 positions agree with TRBD1. The J segment lost 10 bases and the V segment lost 0 bases, leaving 9 bases of the junction unmatched. The CDR3 extends over 16 amino acids. Looked up from germline, CDR1 is LNHNV and CDR2 is YYDKDF (reference sequence).